These T cell receptor beta chains were read from a single sample in a study of blood T cell repertoires in COVID-19. Sequenced by immunoSEQ multiplex PCR; TCRdb stores in-frame clones only, minus some. The table shows 380,000 or so clones, with more than 75% occurring only once. Sequencing was carried out using PBMCs or T cells enriched from blood (not recorded which). The receptors come from a man in his thirties or forties who had recovered from COVID-19. CDR3s include the opening cysteine and the closing phenylalanine or tryptophan. D genes are given only for firm matches. Not all rows give a size; the values are once, few, many and, for expanded clones, a class.

J	V	D	size	DNA	CDR3
TRBJ2-2	TRBV5-4	NA	NA	TGTGCCAGCAGCTTTAGCGGCTCCAACACCGGGGAGCTGTTTTTT	CASSFSGSNTGELFF
TRBJ2-5	TRBV11-3	TRBD2	NA	TGTGCCAGCAGCTCCGGGGGGGCCGAGGAGACCCAGTACTTC	CASSSGGAEETQYF
TRBJ2-7	TRBV15	NA	NA	TGTGCCACCAGTCGGGACTCCGGCTACGAGCAGTACTTC	CATSRDSGYEQYF
TRBJ1-2	TRBV10-3	TRBD1	NA	TGTGCCATCAGCGGGGGACAGGGCGACTATGGCTACACCTTC	CAISGGQGDYGYTF
TRBJ1-1	TRBV19	NA	few	TGTGCCAGTACCGCAGGGAACACTGAAGCTTTCTTT	CASTAGNTEAFF
TRBJ1-5	TRBV7-9	NA	once	TGTGCCAGCAGCTCCCCAGGGCTCGATCAGCCCCAGCATTTT	CASSSPGLDQPQHF
TRBJ1-1	TRBV30	TRBD1	NA	TGTGCCTGGAACCGGGACAGAGAAGCTTTCTTT	CAWNRDREAFF
TRBJ2-3	TRBV19	NA	NA	TGTGCCAGTAGTATAGATGGTTATGGCTCTTCTAGCACAGATACGCAGTATTTT	CASSIDGYGSSSTDTQYF
TRBJ1-1	TRBV10-3	NA	NA	TGTGCCATCAGCGGCAGGGGTGGCACTGAAGCTTTCTTT	CAISGRGGTEAFF
TRBJ1-4	TRBV5-6	NA	NA	TGTGCCAGCAGCTTGGCAGGATATAATGAAAAACTGTTTTTT	CASSLAGYNEKLFF
TRBJ1-2	TRBV12-3/TRBV12-4	NA	NA	TGTGCCAGCAGTTTAGGAACGGGGGGCTACACCTTC	CASSLGTGGYTF
TRBJ2-5	TRBV2	TRBD2	NA	TGTGCCAGCAGTGAATTCGGGAGCGGGGGGCAAGAGACCCAGTACTTC	CASSEFGSGGQETQYF